A selection of T cell receptor beta chains follows, all from one sample in a study of blood T cell repertoires in COVID-19. Some clones are missing from TCRdb's copy, which holds only in-frame ones; the method was immunoSEQ multiplex PCR. The sample holds tens of thousands of clones, about four fifths seen once. Input material: peripheral blood. The receptor set was obtained from a man between 25 and 39 years old with COVID-19, enrolled during active disease. Each CDR3 is given with its conserved first and last residue. D genes are given only for firm matches. Size values are once, few and many counts, or a class for expanded clones, and some rows have none.

CDR3: CASSQDQGWGNIQYF
DNA: TGCGCCAGCAGCCAAGACCAGGGGTGGGGGAACATTCAGTACTTC
V: TRBV4-1
J: TRBJ2-4
size: .
D: .

CDR3: CASSDQYEQYF
DNA: TGTGCCAGCAGTGACCAATACGAGCAGTACTTC
V: TRBV6-1
J: TRBJ2-7
size: .
D: .

CDR3: CASSREGAENTEAFF
DNA: TGTGCCAGCAGCCGGGAGGGGGCGGAGAACACTGAAGCTTTCTTT
V: TRBV13
J: TRBJ1-1
size: .
D: TRBD1

CDR3: CASSTARKGPFYGYTF
DNA: TGTGCCAGCAGCACAGCCCGGAAGGGGCCTTTCTATGGCTACACCTTC
V: TRBV7-8
J: TRBJ1-2
size: .
D: .

CDR3: CASGPGQGYEQYF
DNA: TGTGCCAGTGGGCCCGGACAGGGCTACGAGCAGTACTTC
V: TRBV19
J: TRBJ2-7
size: once
D: TRBD1

CDR3: CASSLLGLAGSSSYNEQFF
DNA: TGCGCCAGCAGCTTGTTGGGACTAGCGGGATCGAGCTCCTACAATGAGCAGTTCTTC
V: TRBV5-1
J: TRBJ2-1
size: .
D: TRBD2

CDR3: CASSQAERQGYEQYF
DNA: TGCGCCAGCAGCCAGGCGGAAAGGCAGGGTTACGAGCAGTACTTC
V: TRBV4-1
J: TRBJ2-7
size: .
D: .

CDR3: CASSLGVNEQFF
DNA: TGTGCCAGCAGCTTAGGCGTCAATGAGCAGTTCTTC
V: TRBV13
J: TRBJ2-1
size: .
D: .

CDR3: CASSIDRENRRAFF
DNA: TGTGCCAGTAGTATAGATCGGGAAAACCGCCGGGCTTTCTTT
V: TRBV19
J: TRBJ1-1
size: .
D: .

CDR3: CASSLTPPGSKADTQYF
DNA: TGTGCCAGCAGTCTAACCCCCCCTGGGAGCAAGGCAGATACGCAGTATTTT
V: TRBV28
J: TRBJ2-3
size: .
D: .

CDR3: CASSLYRLGIVGGTDTQYF
DNA: TGTGCCAGCAGTTTATACCGTCTGGGTATCGTGGGCGGCACAGATACGCAGTATTTT
V: TRBV27
J: TRBJ2-3
size: .
D: .

CDR3: CASNLRGSTEAFF
DNA: TGTGCCAGCAACTTGCGAGGGTCGACTGAAGCTTTCTTT
V: TRBV21-1
J: TRBJ1-1
size: few
D: .

CDR3: CSVDGGTDTQYF
DNA: TGCAGCGTTGACGGGGGCACAGATACGCAGTATTTT
V: TRBV29-1
J: TRBJ2-3
size: .
D: .

CDR3: CASSLGGRLTEAFF
DNA: TGTGCCAGCAGCTTGGGTGGGAGGCTCACTGAAGCTTTCTTT
V: TRBV5-6
J: TRBJ1-1
size: .
D: .

CDR3: CSAEGTGGFAFF
DNA: TGCAGCGCGGAGGGGACAGGGGGCTTCGCTTTCTTT
V: TRBV29-1
J: TRBJ1-1
size: .
D: TRBD1

CDR3: CAWSLTSFNNEQFF
DNA: TGTGCCTGGAGTCTTACTAGCTTTAACAATGAGCAGTTCTTC
V: TRBV30
J: TRBJ2-1
size: once
D: .

CDR3: CASRPTGLDEQYF
DNA: TGTGCCAGCAGGCCGACAGGGCTGGACGAGCAGTACTTC
V: TRBV28
J: TRBJ2-7
size: .
D: TRBD1

CDR3: CAWSLGQGTEAFF
DNA: TGTGCCTGGAGCCTTGGACAGGGCACTGAAGCTTTCTTT
V: TRBV30
J: TRBJ1-1
size: .
D: TRBD1

CDR3: CASSQDSDRGYEQYF
DNA: TGCGCCAGCAGCCAGGACTCGGACAGGGGCTACGAGCAGTACTTC
V: TRBV4-3
J: TRBJ2-7
size: once
D: TRBD1

CDR3: CASSQQTTGGDPTGELFF
DNA: TGTGCCAGCAGCCAACAAACCACGGGGGGGGACCCAACCGGGGAGCTGTTTTTT
V: TRBV4-2
J: TRBJ2-2
size: .
D: TRBD2

CDR3: CSVAGTGNQPQHF
DNA: TGCAGCGTTGCCGGGACAGGAAATCAGCCCCAGCATTTT
V: TRBV29-1
J: TRBJ1-5
size: .
D: TRBD1

CDR3: CATIMEEANTGELFF
DNA: TGTGCCACAATTATGGAGGAAGCGAACACCGGGGAGCTGTTTTTT
V: TRBV7-6
J: TRBJ2-2
size: .
D: .

CDR3: CASSDRQAYEQYF
DNA: TGTGCCAGCAGCGACCGACAGGCCTACGAGCAGTACTTC
V: TRBV13
J: TRBJ2-7
size: .
D: .

CDR3: CASSLGPSGGANEQFF
DNA: TGTGCCAGCAGCTTGGGACCTAGCGGGGGGGCCAATGAGCAGTTCTTC
V: TRBV5-4
J: TRBJ2-1
size: .
D: TRBD2

CDR3: CASSSREAGNTIYF
DNA: TGTGCCAGCAGCTCGAGGGAGGCTGGAAACACCATATATTTT
V: TRBV3-1/TRBV3-2
J: TRBJ1-3
size: few
D: .

CDR3: CASRPSGSISYNEQFF
DNA: TGTGCCAGTAGGCCTAGCGGGAGTATATCCTACAATGAGCAGTTCTTC
V: TRBV19
J: TRBJ2-1
size: .
D: TRBD2

CDR3: CSVGRDRVSWTEAFF
DNA: TGCAGCGTTGGCCGGGACAGGGTGAGTTGGACTGAAGCTTTCTTT
V: TRBV29-1
J: TRBJ1-1
size: .
D: TRBD1

CDR3: CSVGGWTGLGEQYF
DNA: TGCAGCGTTGGGGGATGGACAGGGTTGGGCGAGCAGTACTTC
V: TRBV29-1
J: TRBJ2-7
size: .
D: TRBD1

CDR3: CASSMGEGYGYTF
DNA: TGTGCCAGCAGCATGGGAGAGGGCTATGGCTACACCTTC
V: TRBV6-5
J: TRBJ1-2
size: .
D: .

CDR3: CASSDTQGYSPLHF
DNA: TGTGCCAGCAGTGATACACAGGGGTATTCACCCCTCCACTTT
V: TRBV6-1
J: TRBJ1-6
size: .
D: TRBD1

CDR3: CASSLGDRIGTEAFF
DNA: TGTGCCAGCAGCTTGGGGGACAGGATAGGCACTGAAGCTTTCTTT
V: TRBV5-6
J: TRBJ1-1
size: .
D: TRBD1

CDR3: CASSLEGTIGMNTEAFF
DNA: TGCGCCAGCAGCTTAGAAGGGACAATTGGAATGAACACTGAAGCTTTCTTT
V: TRBV5-1
J: TRBJ1-1
size: .
D: .

CDR3: CASSLDRFEQFF
DNA: TGCGCCAGCAGCCTAGACAGATTTGAGCAGTTCTTC
V: TRBV5-1
J: TRBJ2-1
size: .
D: .

CDR3: CASSPRSLSGGAKDTQYF
DNA: TGTGCCAGCAGTCCCCGATCCCTTAGCGGGGGGGCCAAAGATACGCAGTATTTT
V: TRBV6-6
J: TRBJ2-3
size: .
D: TRBD2

CDR3: CASSAPGQGAYEQYF
DNA: TGTGCCAGTAGTGCACCGGGACAGGGGGCCTACGAGCAGTACTTC
V: TRBV19
J: TRBJ2-7
size: medium-sized
D: TRBD1

CDR3: CASSEASGQETQYF
DNA: TGTGCCAGCAGTGAAGCTAGCGGGCAAGAGACCCAGTACTTC
V: TRBV2
J: TRBJ2-5
size: few
D: TRBD2

CDR3: CASFGQGDEQYF
DNA: TGTGCCTCTTTCGGACAGGGCGACGAGCAGTACTTC
V: TRBV27
J: TRBJ2-7
size: .
D: TRBD1

CDR3: CASSPEAGLSPSGGYTF
DNA: TGCGCCAGCAGCCCCGAAGCGGGCCTCTCCCCCTCCGGTGGCTACACCTTC
V: TRBV4-1
J: TRBJ1-2
size: .
D: .

CDR3: CSVAATGQGSQYF
DNA: TGCAGCGTTGCAGCAACAGGTCAAGGATCGCAGTATTTT
V: TRBV29-1
J: TRBJ2-3
size: few
D: .

CDR3: CATSRDPGAGGLGDTQYF
DNA: TGTGCCACCAGCAGAGATCCGGGGGCAGGGGGCCTGGGGGATACGCAGTATTTT
V: TRBV15
J: TRBJ2-3
size: .
D: TRBD1

CDR3: CASSAGTDYEQYF
DNA: TGTGCCAGCTCAGCCGGGACAGACTACGAGCAGTACTTC
V: TRBV18
J: TRBJ2-7
size: .
D: TRBD1

CDR3: CASSLGAGVTTDTQYF
DNA: TGTGCCAGCAGCTTGGGGGCGGGGGTTACCACAGATACGCAGTATTTT
V: TRBV5-6
J: TRBJ2-3
size: few
D: TRBD2

CDR3: CAWRDKQGDIDTQYF
DNA: TGTGCCTGGAGGGACAAACAGGGGGATATAGATACGCAGTATTTT
V: TRBV30
J: TRBJ2-3
size: .
D: TRBD1

CDR3: CASNPGGNYGYTF
DNA: TGTGCCAGTAACCCAGGGGGGAACTATGGCTACACCTTC
V: TRBV19
J: TRBJ1-2
size: .
D: TRBD1

CDR3: CASRPQRDSYEQYF
DNA: TGTGCCAGCAGGCCCCAGCGGGACTCCTACGAGCAGTACTTC
V: TRBV28
J: TRBJ2-7
size: .
D: TRBD2

CDR3: CASSLAEGQGASGYTF
DNA: TGCGCCAGCAGCTTGGCCGAGGGACAGGGGGCATCTGGCTACACCTTC
V: TRBV5-1
J: TRBJ1-2
size: few
D: TRBD1

CDR3: CASSRDYLRNEQFF
DNA: TGTGCCAGCAGCCGGGACTACCTACGCAATGAGCAGTTCTTC
V: TRBV28
J: TRBJ2-1
size: .
D: TRBD2

CDR3: CASSSRSAGGSQKQFF
DNA: TGTGCCAGCAGTTCCCGTTCAGCGGGAGGGTCCCAGAAGCAGTTCTTC
V: TRBV6-5
J: TRBJ2-1
size: .
D: TRBD2

CDR3: CASSSRGGEYGYTF
DNA: TGTGCCAGCAGCTCCCGGGGGGGGGAATATGGCTACACCTTC
V: TRBV7-2
J: TRBJ1-2
size: .
D: .

CDR3: CASSPSGGPYEQYF
DNA: TGTGCCAGCAGCCCGTCCGGGGGACCCTACGAGCAGTACTTC
V: TRBV7-3
J: TRBJ2-7
size: .
D: .

CDR3: CASRDREISNQPQHF
DNA: TGTGCCAGCAGAGACAGGGAAATCAGCAATCAGCCCCAGCATTTT
V: TRBV25-1
J: TRBJ1-5
size: few
D: TRBD1

CDR3: CASSKTMTSPGTQYF
DNA: TGTGCCAGCAGCAAGACGATGACTAGCCCAGGGACCCAGTACTTC
V: TRBV9
J: TRBJ2-5
size: .
D: TRBD2

CDR3: CASSVRDRVRDTQYF
DNA: TGTGCCAGCAGTGTCCGGGACAGGGTGCGAGATACGCAGTATTTT
V: TRBV28
J: TRBJ2-3
size: .
D: TRBD1

CDR3: CASSSQRAYEQYF
DNA: TGTGCCAGCAGTTCACAGCGGGCCTACGAGCAGTACTTC
V: TRBV28
J: TRBJ2-7
size: .
D: .

CDR3: CASSLFLLGGPFYEQYF
DNA: TGTGCCAGCAGTTTATTTCTACTGGGCGGGCCGTTCTACGAGCAGTACTTC
V: TRBV28
J: TRBJ2-7
size: .
D: .

CDR3: CASSSTSGGKETQYF
DNA: TGTGCCAGCAGTTCTACTAGCGGGGGAAAAGAGACCCAGTACTTC
V: TRBV5-4
J: TRBJ2-5
size: .
D: TRBD2

CDR3: CASSLQGTVQYEQYF
DNA: TGTGCCAGCAGTCTTCAGGGGACAGTTCAGTACGAGCAGTACTTC
V: TRBV4-2
J: TRBJ2-7
size: .
D: TRBD1

CDR3: CASKRLTNTGELFF
DNA: TGTGCCAGTAAGCGGTTAACGAACACCGGGGAGCTGTTTTTT
V: TRBV19
J: TRBJ2-2
size: .
D: .

CDR3: CASSPDRQPYF
DNA: TGTGCCAGCAGTCCCGACAGGCAACCGTACTTC
V: TRBV2
J: TRBJ2-7
size: once
D: .

CDR3: CASRSGDRVVHGYTF
DNA: TGTGCCAGCAGGAGTGGGGACAGGGTAGTTCATGGCTACACCTTC
V: TRBV5-4
J: TRBJ1-2
size: .
D: TRBD1